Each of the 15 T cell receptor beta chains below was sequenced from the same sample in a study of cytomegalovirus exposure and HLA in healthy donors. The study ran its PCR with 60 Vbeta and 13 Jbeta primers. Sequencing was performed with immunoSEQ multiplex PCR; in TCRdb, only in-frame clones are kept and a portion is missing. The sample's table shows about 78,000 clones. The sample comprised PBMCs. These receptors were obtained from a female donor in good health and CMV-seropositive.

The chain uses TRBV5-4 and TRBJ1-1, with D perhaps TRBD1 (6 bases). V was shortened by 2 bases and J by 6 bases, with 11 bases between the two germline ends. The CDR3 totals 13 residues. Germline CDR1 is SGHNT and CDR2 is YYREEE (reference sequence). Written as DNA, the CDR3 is TGTGCCAGCAGCTTAGGGGGGGAGGCTGAAGCTTTCTTT. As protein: CASSLGGEAEAFF. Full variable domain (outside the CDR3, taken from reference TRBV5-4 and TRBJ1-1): ETGVTQSPTHLIKTRGQQVTLRCSSQSGHNTVSWYQQALGQGPQFIFQYYREEENGRGNFPPRFSGLQFPNYSSELNVNALELDDSALYLCASSLGGEAEAFFGQGTRLTVV.

The CDR3 is CASSLDPGEYNEQFF. CDR3 sequence (DNA): TGCGCCAGCAGCTTGGATCCAGGGGAATACAATGAGCAGTTCTTC. This chain connects TRBV5-1 to TRBJ2-1, with D possibly being TRBD1 (6 bases). Looked up from germline, CDR1 is SGHRS and CDR2 is YFSETQ. The CDR3 has 15 amino acids. Trimming cost V 0 bases and J 4 bases, with 11 bases left between them.

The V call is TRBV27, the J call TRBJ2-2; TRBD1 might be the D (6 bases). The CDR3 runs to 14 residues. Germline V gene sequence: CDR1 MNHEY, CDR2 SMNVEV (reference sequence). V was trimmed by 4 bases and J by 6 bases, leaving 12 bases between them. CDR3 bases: TGTGCCAGCAGTTCCTGGACAGTTTCCGGGGAGCTGTTTTTT. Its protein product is CASSSWTVSGELFF.

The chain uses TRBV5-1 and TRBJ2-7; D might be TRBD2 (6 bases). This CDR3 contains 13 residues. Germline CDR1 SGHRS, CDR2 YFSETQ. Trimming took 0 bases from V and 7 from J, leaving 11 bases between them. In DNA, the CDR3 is TGCGCCAGCAGCTTGGATGGGGGGTTTGAGCAGTACTTC. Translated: CASSLDGGFEQYF. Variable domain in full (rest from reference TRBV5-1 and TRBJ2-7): KAGVTQTPRYLIKTRGQQVTLSCSPISGHRSVSWYQQTPGQGLQFLFEYFSETQRNKGNFPGRFSGRQFSNSRSEMNVSTLELGDSALYLCASSLDGGFEQYFGPGTRLTVT.

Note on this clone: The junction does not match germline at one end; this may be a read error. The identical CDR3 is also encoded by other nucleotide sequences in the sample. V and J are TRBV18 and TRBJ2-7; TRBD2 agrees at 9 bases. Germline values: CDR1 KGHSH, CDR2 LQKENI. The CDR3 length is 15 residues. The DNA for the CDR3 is TGCGCCAGCTCATCGAGTCAGACTAGCGGCTACGAGCAGTACTTC. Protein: CASSSSQTSGYEQYF.

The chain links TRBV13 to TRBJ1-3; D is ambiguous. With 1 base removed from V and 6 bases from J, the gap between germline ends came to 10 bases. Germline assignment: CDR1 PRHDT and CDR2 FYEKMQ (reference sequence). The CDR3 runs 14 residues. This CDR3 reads CASSLEQVSNTIYF. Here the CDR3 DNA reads TGTGCCAGCAGCTTAGAGCAGGTGTCAAACACCATATATTTT.

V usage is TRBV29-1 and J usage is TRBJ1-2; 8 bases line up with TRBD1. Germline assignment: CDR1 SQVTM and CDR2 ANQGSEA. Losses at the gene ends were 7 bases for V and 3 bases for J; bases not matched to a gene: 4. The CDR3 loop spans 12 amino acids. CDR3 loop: CSADRDYYGYTF. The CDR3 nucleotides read TGCAGCGCGGACAGGGACTACTATGGCTACACCTTC. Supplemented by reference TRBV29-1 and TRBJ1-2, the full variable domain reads SAVISQKPSRDICQRGTSLTIQCQVDSQVTMMFWYRQQPGQSLTLIATANQGSEATYESGFVIDKFPISRPNLTFSTLTVSNMSPEDSSIYLCSADRDYYGYTFGSGTRLTVV.

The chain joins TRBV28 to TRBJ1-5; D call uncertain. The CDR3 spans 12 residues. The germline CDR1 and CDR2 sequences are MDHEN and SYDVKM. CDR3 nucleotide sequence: TGTGCTAGCCGGGGTAGCAATCAGCCCCAGCATTTT. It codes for CASRGSNQPQHF. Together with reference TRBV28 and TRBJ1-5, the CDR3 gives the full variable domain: DVKVTQSSRYLVKRTGEKVFLECVQDMDHENMFWYRQDPGLGLRLIYFSYDVKMKEKGDIPEGYSVSREKKERFSLILESASTNQTSMYLCASRGSNQPQHFGDGTRLSIL.

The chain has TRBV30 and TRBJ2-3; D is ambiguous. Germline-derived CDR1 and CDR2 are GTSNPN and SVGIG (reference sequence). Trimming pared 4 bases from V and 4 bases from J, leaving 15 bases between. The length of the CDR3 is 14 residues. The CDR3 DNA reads TGTGCCTGGACAGGTCTCCTCCCGGCAGATACGCAGTATTTT. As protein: CAWTGLLPADTQYF.

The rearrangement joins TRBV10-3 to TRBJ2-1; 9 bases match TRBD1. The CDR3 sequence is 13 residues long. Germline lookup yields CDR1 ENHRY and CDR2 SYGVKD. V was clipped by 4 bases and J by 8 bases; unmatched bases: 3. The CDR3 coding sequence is TGTGCCATCAGTGCGGGACAGGGAGATGAGCAGTTCTTC. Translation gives CAISAGQGDEQFF.

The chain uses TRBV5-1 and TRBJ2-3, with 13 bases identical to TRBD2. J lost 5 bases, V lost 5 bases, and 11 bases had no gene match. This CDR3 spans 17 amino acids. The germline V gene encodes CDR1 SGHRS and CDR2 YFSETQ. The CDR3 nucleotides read TGCGCCAGCAGACCGGGACTAGCGGGGCGGGGCGGAGATACGCAGTATTTT. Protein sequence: CASRPGLAGRGGDTQYF. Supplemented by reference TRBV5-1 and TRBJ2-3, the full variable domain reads KAGVTQTPRYLIKTRGQQVTLSCSPISGHRSVSWYQQTPGQGLQFLFEYFSETQRNKGNFPGRFSGRQFSNSRSEMNVSTLELGDSALYLCASRPGLAGRGGDTQYFGPGTRLTVL.

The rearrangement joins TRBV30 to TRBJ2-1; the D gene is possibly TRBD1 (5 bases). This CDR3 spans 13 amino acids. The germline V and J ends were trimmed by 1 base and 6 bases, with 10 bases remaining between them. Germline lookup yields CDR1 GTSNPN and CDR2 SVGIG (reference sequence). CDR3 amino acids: CAWSGPGANEQFF. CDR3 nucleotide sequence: TGTGCCTGGAGTGGTCCTGGGGCCAATGAGCAGTTCTTC. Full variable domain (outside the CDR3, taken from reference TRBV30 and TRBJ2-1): SQTIHQWPATLVQPVGSPLSLECTVEGTSNPNLYWYRQAAGRGLQLLFYSVGIGQISSEVPQNLSASRPQDRQFILSSKKLLLSDSGFYLCAWSGPGANEQFFGPGTRLTVL.

CDR3: CASSWGQGVGYTF. The DNA of the CDR3 is TGTGCCAGCAGCTGGGGACAGGGGGTTGGCTACACCTTC. J is TRBJ1-2 and V is TRBV7-9, with TRBD1 matching 11 bases. Germline CDR1 SEHNR, CDR2 FQNEAQ (reference sequence). This CDR3 comprises 13 residues. With 4 bases clipped from V and 7 bases from J, the junction kept 2 bases outside the gene matches.

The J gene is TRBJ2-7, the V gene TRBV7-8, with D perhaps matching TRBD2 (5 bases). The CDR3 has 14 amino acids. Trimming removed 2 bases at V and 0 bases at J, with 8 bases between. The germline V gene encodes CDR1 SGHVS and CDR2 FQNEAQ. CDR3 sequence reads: CASSLNRDSYEQYF. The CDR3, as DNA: TGTGCCAGCAGCTTAAATCGGGACTCCTACGAGCAGTACTTC.

The CDR3 region has the DNA TGTGCCAGCAGGCGGAGGGGTATTCAAAACTATGGCTACACCTTC. Translating gives CASRRRGIQNYGYTF. The chain uses TRBV28 and TRBJ1-2, with D tentatively TRBD1 (5 bases). The CDR3 contains 15 residues. Germline V lookup: CDR1 MDHEN, CDR2 SYDVKM. Trimming left V 6 bases short and J 2 bases short, with 16 bases between.